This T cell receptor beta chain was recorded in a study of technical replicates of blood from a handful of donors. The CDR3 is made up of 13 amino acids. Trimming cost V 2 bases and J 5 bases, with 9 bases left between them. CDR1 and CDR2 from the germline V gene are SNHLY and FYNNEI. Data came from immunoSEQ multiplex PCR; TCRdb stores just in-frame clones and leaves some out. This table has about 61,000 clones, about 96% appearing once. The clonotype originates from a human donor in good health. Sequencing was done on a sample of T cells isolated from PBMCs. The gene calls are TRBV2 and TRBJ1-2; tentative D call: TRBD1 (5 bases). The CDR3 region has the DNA TGTGCCAGCAGTGAACTGGGGCAGTATGGCTACACCTTC. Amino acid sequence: CASSELGQYGYTF.